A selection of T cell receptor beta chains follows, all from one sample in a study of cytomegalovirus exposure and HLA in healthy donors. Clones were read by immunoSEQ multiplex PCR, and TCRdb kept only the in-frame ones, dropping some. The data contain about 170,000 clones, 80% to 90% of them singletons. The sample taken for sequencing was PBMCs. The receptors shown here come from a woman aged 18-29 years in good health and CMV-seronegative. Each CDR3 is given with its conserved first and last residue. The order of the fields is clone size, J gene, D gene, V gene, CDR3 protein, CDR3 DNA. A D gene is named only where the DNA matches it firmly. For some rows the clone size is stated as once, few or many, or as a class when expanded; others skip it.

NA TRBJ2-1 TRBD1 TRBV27 CASSKLSGTGISRGGNLGEQFF TGTGCCAGCAGCAAACTATCCGGGACAGGGATTTCGCGGGGAGGAAACTTGGGTGAGCAGTTCTTC
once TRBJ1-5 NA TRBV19 CASSTSSGRILGRVGNQPQHF TGTGCCAGTAGTACTAGCTCGGGACGGATCTTAGGGAGGGTTGGCAATCAGCCCCAGCATTTT
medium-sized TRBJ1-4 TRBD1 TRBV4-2 CASSHQRGGTGDEKLFF TGTGCCAGCAGCCATCAGAGGGGGGGGACAGGGGATGAAAAACTGTTTTTT
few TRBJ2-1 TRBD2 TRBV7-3 CASSLGGGVYIEQFF TGTGCCAGCAGCTTAGGGGGAGGGGTCTACATAGAGCAGTTCTTC
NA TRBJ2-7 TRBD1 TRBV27 CASSPAPGTGGPGDEQYF TGTGCCAGCAGTCCGGCTCCCGGGACAGGGGGCCCGGGGGACGAGCAGTACTTC
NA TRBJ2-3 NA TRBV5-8 CASLGRDTQYF TGTGCCAGCTTGGGGAGAGATACGCAGTATTTT
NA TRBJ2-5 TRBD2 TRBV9 CASSANVGGASGQTGKETQYF TGTGCCAGCAGCGCCAATGTCGGTGGGGCTAGCGGTCAAACGGGGAAAGAGACCCAGTACTTC
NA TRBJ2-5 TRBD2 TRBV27 CASSFVGLAGNQETQYF TGTGCCAGCAGTTTTGTTGGGTTAGCGGGGAACCAAGAGACCCAGTACTTC
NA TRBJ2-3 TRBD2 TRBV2 CASSAGTSGSRDTQYF TGTGCCAGCAGTGCCGGGACTAGCGGGAGTAGGGATACGCAGTATTTT
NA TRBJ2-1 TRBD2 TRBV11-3 CASSQGLAGGSWNEQFF TGTGCCAGCAGCCAGGGGCTAGCGGGAGGATCATGGAATGAGCAGTTCTTC
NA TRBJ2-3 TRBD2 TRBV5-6 CASSRLARGTDTQYF TGTGCCAGCAGCCGACTAGCTCGGGGCACAGATACGCAGTATTTT
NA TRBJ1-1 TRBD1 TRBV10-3 CAIRGTGGAVAEAFF TGTGCCATCAGGGGGACAGGGGGGGCTGTTGCTGAAGCTTTCTTT
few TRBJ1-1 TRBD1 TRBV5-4 CASTEPGGAPNTEAFF TGTGCCAGCACCGAACCAGGGGGCGCCCCTAACACTGAAGCTTTCTTT
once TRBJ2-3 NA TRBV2 CASRMSGDTQYF TGTGCCAGCAGGATGAGTGGAGATACGCAGTATTTT
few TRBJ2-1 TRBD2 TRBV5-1 CASSTGLTSGTYNEQFF TGCGCCAGCAGCACCGGGTTGACTAGCGGAACCTACAATGAGCAGTTCTTC
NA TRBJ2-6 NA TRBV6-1 CASSAQGPPMANVLTF TGTGCCAGCAGTGCCCAGGGGCCCCCAATGGCCAACGTCCTGACTTTC
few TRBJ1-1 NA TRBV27 CASSWREGTEAFF TGTGCCAGCAGTTGGAGGGAGGGGACTGAAGCTTTCTTT
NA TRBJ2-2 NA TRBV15 CATSRVRGGSNTGELFF TGTGCCACCAGCAGAGTTCGGGGAGGTTCGAACACCGGGGAGCTGTTTTTT
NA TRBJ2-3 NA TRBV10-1 CASSPGDTDTQYF TGCGCCAGCTCCCCGGGGGATACAGATACGCAGTATTTT
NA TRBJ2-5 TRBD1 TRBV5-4 CASSLPRQGQETQYF TGTGCCAGCAGCTTACCAAGACAGGGCCAAGAGACCCAGTACTTC
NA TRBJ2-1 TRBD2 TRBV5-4 CASSLGLAGEQFF TGTGCCAGCAGCTTGGGGCTAGCGGGAGAGCAGTTCTTC
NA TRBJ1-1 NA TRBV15 CATSRDGWEGTTEAFF TGTGCCACCAGCAGAGATGGGTGGGAGGGGACCACTGAAGCTTTCTTT
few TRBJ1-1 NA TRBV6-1 CASSERSRSTEAFF TGTGCCAGCAGTGAACGCTCAAGGAGCACTGAAGCTTTCTTT
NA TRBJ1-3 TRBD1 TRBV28 CASRPGGISGNTIYF TGTGCCAGCAGACCAGGGGGTATTTCTGGAAACACCATATATTTT
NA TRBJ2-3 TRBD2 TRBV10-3 CAISSGTSGARDTQYF TGTGCCATCAGTTCTGGGACTAGCGGGGCTCGAGATACGCAGTATTTT
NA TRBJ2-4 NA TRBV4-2 CASSQSPPLAKNIQYF TGTGCCAGCAGCCAATCCCCCCCCTTAGCCAAAAACATTCAGTACTTC
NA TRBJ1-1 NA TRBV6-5 CASTQLTAGNTEAFF TGTGCCAGCACCCAATTAACCGCAGGGAACACTGAAGCTTTCTTT
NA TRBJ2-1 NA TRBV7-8 CASSSPGTNEQFF TGTGCCAGCAGCTCCCCTGGGACAAATGAGCAGTTCTTC
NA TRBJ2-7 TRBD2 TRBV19 CASSPTSWSYEQYF TGTGCCAGTAGTCCGACTAGCTGGTCCTACGAGCAGTACTTC
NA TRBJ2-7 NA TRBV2 CASRGEGYEQYF TGTGCCAGCAGGGGAGAGGGCTACGAGCAGTACTTC
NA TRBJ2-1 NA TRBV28 CASSRVGYNEQFF TGTGCCAGCAGTCGGGTAGGATACAATGAGCAGTTCTTC
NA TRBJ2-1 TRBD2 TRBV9 CASSRTLSGSQYEQFF TGTGCCAGCAGCCGCACCCTTAGCGGGAGTCAATATGAGCAGTTCTTC
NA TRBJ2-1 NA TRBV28 CASSLSGAGYNEQFF TGTGCCAGCAGCTTGTCGGGAGCAGGGTACAATGAGCAGTTCTTC